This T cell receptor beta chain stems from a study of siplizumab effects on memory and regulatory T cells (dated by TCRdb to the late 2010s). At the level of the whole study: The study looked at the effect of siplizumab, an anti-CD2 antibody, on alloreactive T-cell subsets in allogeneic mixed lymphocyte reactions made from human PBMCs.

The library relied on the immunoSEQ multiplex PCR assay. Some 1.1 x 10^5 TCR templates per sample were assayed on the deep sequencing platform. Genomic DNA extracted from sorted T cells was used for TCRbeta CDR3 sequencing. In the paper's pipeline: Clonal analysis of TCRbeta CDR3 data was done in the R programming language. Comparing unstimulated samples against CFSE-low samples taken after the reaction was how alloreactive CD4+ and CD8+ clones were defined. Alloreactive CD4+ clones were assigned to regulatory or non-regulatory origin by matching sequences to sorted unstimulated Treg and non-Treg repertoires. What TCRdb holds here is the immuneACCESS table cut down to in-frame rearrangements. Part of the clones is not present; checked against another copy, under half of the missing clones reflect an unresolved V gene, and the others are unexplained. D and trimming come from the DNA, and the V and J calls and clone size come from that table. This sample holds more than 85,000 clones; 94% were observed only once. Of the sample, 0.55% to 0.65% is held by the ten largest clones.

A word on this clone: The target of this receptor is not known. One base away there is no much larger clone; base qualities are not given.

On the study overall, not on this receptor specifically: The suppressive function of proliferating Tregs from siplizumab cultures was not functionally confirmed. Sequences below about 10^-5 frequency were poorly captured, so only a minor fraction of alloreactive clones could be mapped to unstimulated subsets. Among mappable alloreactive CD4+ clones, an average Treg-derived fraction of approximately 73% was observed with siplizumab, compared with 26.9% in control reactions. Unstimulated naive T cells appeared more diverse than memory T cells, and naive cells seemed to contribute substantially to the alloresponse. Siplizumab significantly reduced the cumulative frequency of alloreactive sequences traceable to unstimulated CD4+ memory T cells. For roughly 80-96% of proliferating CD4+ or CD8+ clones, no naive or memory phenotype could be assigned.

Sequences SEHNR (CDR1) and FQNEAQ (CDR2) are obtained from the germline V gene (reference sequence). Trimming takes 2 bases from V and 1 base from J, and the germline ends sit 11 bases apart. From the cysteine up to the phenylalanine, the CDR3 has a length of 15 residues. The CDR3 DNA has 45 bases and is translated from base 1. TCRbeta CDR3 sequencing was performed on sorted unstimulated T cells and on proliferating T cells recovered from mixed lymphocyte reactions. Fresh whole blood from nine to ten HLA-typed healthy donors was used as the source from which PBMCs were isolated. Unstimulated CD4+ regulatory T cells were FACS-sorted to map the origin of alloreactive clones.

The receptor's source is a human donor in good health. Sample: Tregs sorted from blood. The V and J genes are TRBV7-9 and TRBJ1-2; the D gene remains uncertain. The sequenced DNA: TGTGCCAGCAGCTTATTAGGTGTCAGTAACTATGGCTACACCTTC. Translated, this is CASSLLGVSNYGYTF.